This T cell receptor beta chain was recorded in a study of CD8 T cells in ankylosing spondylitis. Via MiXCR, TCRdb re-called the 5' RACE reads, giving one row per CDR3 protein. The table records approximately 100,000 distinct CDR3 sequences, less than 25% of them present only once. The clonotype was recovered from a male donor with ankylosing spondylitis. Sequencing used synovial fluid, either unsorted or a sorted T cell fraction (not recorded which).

CDR3 in DNA: TGTGCCAGCAGTTTGGCGGGATACGACGGGGAGCTGTTTTTT. Protein: CASSLAGYDGELFF. The gene calls are TRBV12-3 or TRBV12-4 and TRBJ2-2, with TRBD2 as a possible D gene (6 bases). The V and J ends lost 3 bases and 7 bases respectively, with 12 bases between them. The length of the CDR3 is 14 residues.